The sequence of this TCR beta chain was determined in a study of blood T cell repertoires in COVID-19 (dated by TCRdb to the early 2020s). Turning to the overall study: Samples from collaborators originated in the United States, Italy and Spain and spanned both the acute and convalescent phases of COVID-19. The prospective study material was composed of cDNA or gDNA derived from T cells, B-cell-depleted T cells, or PBMCs. Deeply sampled blood TCRbeta repertoires from subjects exposed to, actively infected with, or recovered from COVID-19 were included in the dataset. The repertoires were made available in a free public database intended to serve as a resource for research on the immune response to SARS-CoV-2. The samples were drawn from two sources: the first 160 participants of the ongoing ImmuneRACE study, and approximately 1,300 subjects contributed by 6 global collaborators. Nearly every sample came with metadata listing a de-identified subject ID, COVID-19 status, age in years and sex. Where available, HLA class I and class II types were obtained from metadata supplied by the sample provider rather than from assay-based typing. Broad study findings and their caveats: The quantity of clinical and demographic metadata differed by source and by participant and was supplied without curation.

Trimming accounts for 7 bases at V and 4 bases at J, while the number of junction bases matched to no gene is 8. CDR1 and CDR2 were assigned from the germline V gene (reference sequence) as SGHKS and YYEKEE. Measured from the cysteine to the valine, the CDR3 is 13 residues long. Just the 39-base CDR3 DNA is kept, in frame starting at base 1. Participants in the prospective study were enrolled through a virtual design, were aged roughly 18 to 100 years, and lived in roughly 26 United States geographic areas. Cohort assignment in the prospective study relied on participant-reported clinical history from a screening survey and a study questionnaire. In the prospective study, mobile phlebotomists collected whole blood, serum and a nasopharyngeal or oropharyngeal swab from each participant. Additional blood draws and questionnaires over an approximately two-month period could optionally be provided by prospective study participants. Blood samples from the prospective study were shipped frozen or at room temperature prior to DNA extraction.

TCRbeta CDR3 regions were amplified from genomic DNA using the immunoSEQ Assay, a bias-controlled multiplex PCR. The original methods were these. The number of nucleated cells in each sample was estimated by amplification of reference gene primers within the assay. To quantify the absolute abundance of each unique TCRbeta CDR3 rearrangement, sequence reads were collapsed and filtered. Productive Simpson clonality was computed per sample as the square root of Simpson's diversity index over productive rearrangements. Drawn from immuneACCESS, this table holds only the in-frame rearrangements with V and J called that TCRdb kept. Clones are partly lost; checked studies trace under half to an unresolved V gene and leave the rest unexplained. V, J and clone size are those of that table, while D and trimming were read from the DNA. The sample profile shows just over 250,000 clones; approximately 79% of them were found once. Approximately 4% of the sample belongs to the ten largest clones.

Comments on this clone: Its antigen is still unknown. No base quality information exists; no much larger clone differs at one position.

Sequenced material: PBMCs or T cells enriched from blood (not recorded which). The rearrangement combines TRBV5-5 with TRBJ2-7, with 7 bases in between that match TRBD2. The source of this sequence is a man aged 25 to 45 with acute COVID-19. CDR3 sequence: CASFSGLTYEQYV. The sequenced DNA is TGTGCCAGCTTTAGCGGGCTGACATACGAGCAGTACGTC.